This paragraph covers one T cell receptor beta chain sequence. CDR3 size: 12 residues. Germline assignment: CDR1 SGHTA and CDR2 FQGNSA. J lost 10 bases, V lost 5 bases, and 5 bases had no gene match. TCRdb's table, derived via immunoSEQ multiplex PCR, lists solely in-frame clones and lacks some. The sample records 210,000 or so clones, 65% to 90% being singletons. The data are from a study of blood T cell repertoires in COVID-19. What was sequenced was peripheral blood. J is TRBJ2-1 and V is TRBV7-2; 7 bases agree with TRBD1. The TCR sequence derives from a man in his fifties with COVID-19, enrolled during active disease. The CDR3 is CASSKGQFEQFF. The CDR3, as DNA: TGTGCCAGCAGCAAGGGACAGTTCGAGCAGTTCTTC.